This TCR beta chain is from a study of blood T cell repertoires in COVID-19. Overall study context: T cells, B-cell-depleted T cells, or PBMCs supplied cDNA or gDNA.

In the study's own analysis: Amplification from reference gene primers served as the basis for estimated nucleated cell counts. The repertoire was sequenced with immunoSEQ multiplex PCR; TCRdb's copy has only in-frame clones and lacks some. The V and J calls and clone size come from that table; D and trimming were worked out from the DNA. The sample holds around 56,000 clones, about 89% seen once. CDR3 length: 14 amino acids. CDR1 is MNHEY and CDR2 is SMNVEV in the germline V gene (reference sequence). Germline trimming cut 8 bases from V and 5 bases from J; bases unmatched to any gene: 5. Sample: peripheral blood. The V and J genes are TRBV27 and TRBJ2-3; TRBD2 matches 12 bases. This clonotype originated in a man aged 55 to 70 with active or convalescent COVID-19. This chain's CDR3 is CASRLAGVVDTQYF. CDR3 bases: TGTGCCAGCCGACTAGCGGGAGTGGTAGATACGCAGTATTTT.